This T cell receptor (beta chain) is drawn from a study of response to subunit inactivated influenza vaccine. General observations from the study: Researchers suggested that each seasonal influenza vaccination recruits few new T cells.

In TCRdb, the RT-PCR reads were re-called with MiXCR into one record per CDR3 protein. The data show hundreds of thousands of distinct CDR3 sequences, approximately 17% seen once. CDR3 length: 17 amino acids. Per germline, CDR1 KGHSH and CDR2 LQKENI. V was pared by 0 bases and J by 2 bases, with 4 bases of the junction left unmatched. This clonotype was detected many times. Antigen specificity is unknown. This sequence joins TRBV18 and TRBJ2-1, with 10 bases lining up with TRBD2. Sample: CD4+ T cells sorted from PBMCs, taken roughly 24 months after vaccination. This TCR derives from a man between 50 and 70 years old who received an inactivated influenza vaccine. The CDR3 loop reads CASSPPQSGGAYNEQFF. DNA for the CDR3: TGTGCCAGCTCACCACCACAGAGCGGGGGGGCCTACAATGAGCAGTTCTTC.